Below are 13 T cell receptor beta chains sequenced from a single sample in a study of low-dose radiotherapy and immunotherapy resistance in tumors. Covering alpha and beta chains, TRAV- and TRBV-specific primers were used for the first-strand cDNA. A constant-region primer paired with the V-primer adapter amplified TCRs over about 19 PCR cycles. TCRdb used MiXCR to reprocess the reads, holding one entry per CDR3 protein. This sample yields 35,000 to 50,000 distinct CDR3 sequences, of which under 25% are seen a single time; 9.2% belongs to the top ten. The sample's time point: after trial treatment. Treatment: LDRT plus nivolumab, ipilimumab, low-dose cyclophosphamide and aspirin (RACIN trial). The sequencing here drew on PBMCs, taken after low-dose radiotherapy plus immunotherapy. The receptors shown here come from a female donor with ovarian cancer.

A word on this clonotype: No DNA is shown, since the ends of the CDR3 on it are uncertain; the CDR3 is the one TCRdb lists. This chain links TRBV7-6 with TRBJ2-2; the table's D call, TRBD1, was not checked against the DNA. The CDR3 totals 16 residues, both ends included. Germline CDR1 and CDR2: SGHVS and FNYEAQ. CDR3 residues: CASSLAGEGTGELFFF.

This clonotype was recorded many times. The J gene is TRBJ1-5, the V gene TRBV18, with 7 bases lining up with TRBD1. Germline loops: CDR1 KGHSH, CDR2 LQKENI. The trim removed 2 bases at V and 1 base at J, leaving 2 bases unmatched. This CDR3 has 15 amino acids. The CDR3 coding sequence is TGTGCCAGCTCACCAAAGGGACAGAGCAATCAGCCCCAGCATTTT. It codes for CASSPKGQSNQPQHF. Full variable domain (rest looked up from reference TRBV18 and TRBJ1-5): NAGVMQNPRHLVRRRGQEARLRCSPMKGHSHVYWYRQLPEEGLKFMVYLQKENIIDESGMPKERFSAEFPKEGPSILRIQQVVRGDSAAYFCASSPKGQSNQPQHFGDGTRLSIL.

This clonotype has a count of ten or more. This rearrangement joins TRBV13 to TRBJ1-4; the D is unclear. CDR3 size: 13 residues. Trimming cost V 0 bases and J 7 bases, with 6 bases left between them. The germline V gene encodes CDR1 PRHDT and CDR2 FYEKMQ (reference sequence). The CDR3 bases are TGTGCCAGCAGCTTAGGCGGCGTTGAAAAACTGTTTTTT. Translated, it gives CASSLGGVEKLFF.

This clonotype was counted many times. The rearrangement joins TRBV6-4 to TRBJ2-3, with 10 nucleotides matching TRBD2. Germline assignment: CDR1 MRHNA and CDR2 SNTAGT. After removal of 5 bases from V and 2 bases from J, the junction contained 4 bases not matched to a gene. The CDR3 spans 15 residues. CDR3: CASSLLAGTTDTQYF. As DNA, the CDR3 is TGTGCCAGCAGTTTACTAGCGGGGACCACAGATACGCAGTATTTT.

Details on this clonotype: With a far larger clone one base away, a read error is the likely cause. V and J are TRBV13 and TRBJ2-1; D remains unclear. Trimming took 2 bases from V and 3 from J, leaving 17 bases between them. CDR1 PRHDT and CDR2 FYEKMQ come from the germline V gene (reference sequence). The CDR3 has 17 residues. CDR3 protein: CASSLHVKADRYNEQFF. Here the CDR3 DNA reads TGTGCCAGCAGCTTACACGTAAAGGCGGATCGCTACAATGAGCAGTTCTTC. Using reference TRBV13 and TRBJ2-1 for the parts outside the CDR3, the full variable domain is AAGVIQSPRHLIKEKRETATLKCYPIPRHDTVYWYQQGPGQDPQFLISFYEKMQSDKGSIPDRFSAQQFSDYHSELNMSSLELGDSALYFCASSLHVKADRYNEQFFGPGTRLTVL.

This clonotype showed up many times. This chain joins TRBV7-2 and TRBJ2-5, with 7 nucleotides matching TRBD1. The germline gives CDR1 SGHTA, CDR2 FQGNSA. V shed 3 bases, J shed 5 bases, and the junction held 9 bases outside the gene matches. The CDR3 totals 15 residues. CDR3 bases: TGTGCCAGCAGCTTTTACAGGGGAAACTGGGAGACCCAGTACTTC. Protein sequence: CASSFYRGNWETQYF.

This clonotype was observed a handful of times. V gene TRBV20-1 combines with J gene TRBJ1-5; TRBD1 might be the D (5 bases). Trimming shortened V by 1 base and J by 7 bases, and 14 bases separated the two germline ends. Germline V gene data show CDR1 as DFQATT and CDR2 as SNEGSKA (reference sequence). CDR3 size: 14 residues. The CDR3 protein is CSARGAGPRQPQHF. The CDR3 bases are TGCAGTGCTAGAGGGGCGGGACCGAGGCAGCCCCAGCATTTT.

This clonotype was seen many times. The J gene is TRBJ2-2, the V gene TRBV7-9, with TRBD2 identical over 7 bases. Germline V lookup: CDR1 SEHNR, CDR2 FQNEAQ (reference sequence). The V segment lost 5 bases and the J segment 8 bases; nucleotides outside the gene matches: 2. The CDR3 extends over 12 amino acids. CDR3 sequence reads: CASSAGGGELFF. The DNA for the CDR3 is TGTGCCAGCAGCGCCGGGGGGGGGGAGCTGTTTTTT.

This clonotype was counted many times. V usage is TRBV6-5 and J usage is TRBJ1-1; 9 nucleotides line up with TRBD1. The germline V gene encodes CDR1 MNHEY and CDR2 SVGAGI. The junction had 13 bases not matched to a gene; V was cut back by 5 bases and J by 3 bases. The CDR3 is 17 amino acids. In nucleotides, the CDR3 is TGTGCCAGCAGTCCCATACCGGGACAGGGAAGGGACACTGAAGCTTTCTTT. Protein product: CASSPIPGQGRDTEAFF.

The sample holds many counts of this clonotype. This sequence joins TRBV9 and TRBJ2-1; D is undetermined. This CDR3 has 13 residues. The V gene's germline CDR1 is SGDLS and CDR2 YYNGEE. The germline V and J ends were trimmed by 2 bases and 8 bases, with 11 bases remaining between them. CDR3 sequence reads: CASSVRTRDEQFF. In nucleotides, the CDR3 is TGTGCCAGCAGCGTCCGCACCCGAGATGAGCAGTTCTTC.

CDR3 amino acids: CASSGRGAGSYEQYF. The CDR3 DNA follows: TGTGCCAGCAGCGGGAGGGGGGCGGGCTCCTACGAGCAGTACTTC. The V and J genes are TRBV12-3 or TRBV12-4 and TRBJ2-7; 8 nucleotides agree with TRBD2. The CDR3 extends over 15 amino acids. Unmatched junction bases numbered 7, after V lost 6 bases and J lost 0 bases.

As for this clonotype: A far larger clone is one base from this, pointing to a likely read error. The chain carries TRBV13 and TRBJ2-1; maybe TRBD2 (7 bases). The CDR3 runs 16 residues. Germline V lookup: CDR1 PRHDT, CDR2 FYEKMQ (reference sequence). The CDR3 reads CASSEPNPGGQGEQSF. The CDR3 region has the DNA TGTGCCAGCAGTGAACCCAATCCGGGGGGCCAGGGTGAGCAGTCCTTC. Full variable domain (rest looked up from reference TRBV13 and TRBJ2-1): AAGVIQSPRHLIKEKRETATLKCYPIPRHDTVYWYQQGPGQDPQFLISFYEKMQSDKGSIPDRFSAQQFSDYHSELNMSSLELGDSALYFCASSEPNPGGQGEQSFGPGTRLTVL.

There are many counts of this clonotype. Here the CDR3 reads CASSAGGPYEQFF. CDR3 bases: TGTGCCAGTAGTGCCGGGGGACCTTATGAGCAGTTCTTC. The rearrangement uses TRBV19 and TRBJ2-1; D perhaps matches TRBD2 (6 bases). This CDR3 comprises 13 residues. CDR1 is LNHDA, CDR2 SQIVND, per germline (reference sequence). The germline V and J ends were trimmed by 5 bases and 8 bases, with 13 bases remaining between them.